Included here is one T cell receptor beta chain sequence, with context. Its cognate antigen is unknown. Donors ranged from about 6 to 90 years old and were healthy Caucasians in Russia. The CDR3 sequence is 14 residues long. Per the germline V gene, CDR1 is SGHDT and CDR2 is YYEEEE. V was pared by 1 base and J by 8 bases, with 12 bases between. A second PCR, run for roughly 7 to 12 cycles, used a sample-barcoded 5' primer plus a J-beta primer mix. Sequencing recovered at least 2.5 million CDR3-containing paired-end reads from each sample. MiXCR, applied by TCRdb to the 5' RACE reads, yields one record per CDR3 protein. The table lists around 1.1 million distinct CDR3 sequences, roughly two fifths of them singletons. The sample comes from a study of blood T cells in healthy people across ages. Study-wide results and caveats: In older individuals, TCR beta diversity per million T cells was lower, falling roughly linearly with age. Unsorted PBMCs ruled out conclusive naive versus antigen-experienced comparison.

This receptor was identified in a young man in good health. V gene TRBV5-6 combines with J gene TRBJ1-4; D not resolved. The specimen was blood. The CDR3 protein is CASSLSLPDEKLFF. In DNA form, the CDR3 reads TGTGCCAGCAGCTTGAGTTTACCTGACGAAAAACTGTTTTTT.